This T cell receptor (beta chain) was recovered during a study of T cells in Graves' hyperthyroidism and ophthalmopathy. Clinical symptoms, serum thyroxine and TRAb, thyroid ultrasound and orbital computed tomography were used for the diagnoses. V trimming: 8 bases; J trimming: 7 bases; junction bases outside the gene matches: 6. This CDR3 is 14 amino acids long. CDR1 and CDR2 from the germline V gene are SGHNT and YENEEA. Overall study results and limits: Ophthalmopathy prediction by the model preceded onset by a median roughly 6 months. Peripheral blood also featured most of the thyroid clonotypes expanded above 0.001.

The table lists this clonotype with many counts. What it binds is not known. Amplified TCR beta CDR3 regions came from RNA transcripts. Researchers ran a first-round RT-PCR on the TCR CDR3 using the HTBI primer set. In TCRdb, the multiplex PCR reads were re-called with MiXCR into one record per CDR3 protein. The repertoire includes about 590,000 distinct CDR3 sequences, 15% to 19% of them detected once, and 7.3% sits in the top ten. J is TRBJ2-1 and V is TRBV11-3; 12 positions match TRBD2. The receptor was isolated from a woman aged 25 to 39 with Graves' hyperthyroidism. Sequencing was done on a sample of blood. The CDR3 loop is CASGLAGIGNEQFF. CDR3 bases: TGTGCCAGCGGACTAGCGGGAATTGGGAATGAGCAGTTCTTC.